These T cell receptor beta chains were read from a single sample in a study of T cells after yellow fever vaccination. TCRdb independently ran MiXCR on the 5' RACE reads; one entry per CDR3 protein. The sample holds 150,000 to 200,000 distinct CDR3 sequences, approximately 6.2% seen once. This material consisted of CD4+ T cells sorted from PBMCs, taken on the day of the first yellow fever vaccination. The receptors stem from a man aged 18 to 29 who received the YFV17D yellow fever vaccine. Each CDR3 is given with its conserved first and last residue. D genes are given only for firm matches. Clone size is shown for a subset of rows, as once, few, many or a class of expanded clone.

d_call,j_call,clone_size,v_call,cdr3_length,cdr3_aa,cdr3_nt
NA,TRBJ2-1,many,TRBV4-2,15,CASSQEGFGDNEQFF,TGTGCCAGCAGCCAAGAAGGTTTCGGAGACAATGAGCAGTTCTTC
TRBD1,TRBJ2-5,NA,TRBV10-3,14,CAISEGRGLETQYF,TGTGCCATCAGTGAGGGCAGGGGGCTGGAGACCCAGTACTTC
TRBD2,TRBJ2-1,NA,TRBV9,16,CASSVDPAGGGDEQFF,TGTGCCAGCAGCGTAGATCCAGCGGGGGGCGGGGATGAGCAGTTCTTC
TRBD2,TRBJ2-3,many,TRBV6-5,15,CASSSTSGGSDTQYF,TGTGCCAGCAGTTCTACTAGCGGGGGATCAGATACGCAGTATTTT
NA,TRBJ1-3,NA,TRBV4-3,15,CASSQGIGTGNTIYF,TGCGCCAGCAGCCAAGGAATAGGTACAGGAAACACCATATATTTT
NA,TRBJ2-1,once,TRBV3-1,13,CASSQLSNNEQFF,TGTGCCAGCAGCCAGCTCAGTAACAATGAGCAGTTCTTC
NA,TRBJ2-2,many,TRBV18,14,CASSPSWYTGELFF,TGTGCCAGCTCACCATCATGGTACACCGGGGAGCTGTTTTTT
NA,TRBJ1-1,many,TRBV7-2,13,CASSFSMNTEAFF,TGTGCCAGCAGCTTTAGTATGAACACTGAAGCTTTCTTT
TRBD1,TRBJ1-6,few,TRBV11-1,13,CASSGTGNSPLHF,TGTGCCAGCAGTGGGACAGGGAATTCACCCCTCCACTTT
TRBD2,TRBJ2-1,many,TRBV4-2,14,CASSQLTSGGEQFF,TGTGCCAGCAGCCAACTGACTAGCGGGGGGGAGCAGTTCTTC
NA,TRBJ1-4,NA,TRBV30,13,CAWAMGSGGKLFF,TGTGCCTGGGCGATGGGGTCGGGTGGGAAACTGTTTTTT
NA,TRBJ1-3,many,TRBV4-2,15,CASSDRGSSGNTIYF,TGTGCCAGCAGCGACCGAGGGAGCTCTGGAAACACCATATATTTT
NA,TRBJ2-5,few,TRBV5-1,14,CASSTGAQGETQYF,TGCGCCAGCAGCACCGGGGCGCAGGGAGAGACCCAGTACTTC
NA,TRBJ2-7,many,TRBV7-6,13,CASSSQQDYEQYF,TGTGCCAGCAGCTCACAACAGGACTACGAGCAGTACTTC
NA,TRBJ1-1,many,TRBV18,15,CASSPPLGVNTEAFF,TGTGCCAGCTCACCACCTCTAGGGGTGAACACTGAAGCTTTCTTT
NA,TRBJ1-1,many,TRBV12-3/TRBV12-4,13,CASSLGRTTEAFF,TGTGCCAGCAGTTTAGGGAGAACAACTGAAGCTTTCTTT
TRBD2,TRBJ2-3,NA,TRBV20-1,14,CSASIAGITDTQYF,TGCAGTGCTAGTATAGCGGGTATCACAGATACGCAGTATTTT
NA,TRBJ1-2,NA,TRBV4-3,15,CASSQVGQLPYGYTF,TGCGCCAGCAGCCAAGTAGGACAGTTGCCTTATGGCTACACCTTC
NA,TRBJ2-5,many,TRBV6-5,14,CASSFAGAEETQYF,TGTGCCAGCAGTTTTGCGGGGGCGGAGGAGACCCAGTACTTC
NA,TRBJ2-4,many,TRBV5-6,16,CASSPDARDHLGIQYF,TGTGCCAGCAGCCCCGACGCCCGGGACCACCTAGGCATTCAGTACTTC
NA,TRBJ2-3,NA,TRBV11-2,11,CANSLTDTQYF,TGTGCCAACAGCTTAACAGATACGCAGTATTTT
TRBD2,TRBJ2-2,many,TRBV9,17,CASSVPREGPGTGELFF,TGTGCCAGCAGCGTACCCCGGGAGGGACCCGGCACCGGGGAGCTGTTTTTT
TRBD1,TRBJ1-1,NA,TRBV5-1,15,CASTRQGLVNTEAFF,TGCGCCAGCACCAGACAGGGACTTGTGAACACTGAAGCTTTCTTT
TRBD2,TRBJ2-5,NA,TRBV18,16,CASSPIAGGAAETQYF,TGTGCCAGCTCACCTATCGCGGGGGGGGCCGCAGAGACCCAGTACTTC
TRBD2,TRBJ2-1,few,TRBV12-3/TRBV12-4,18,CASSPPGLAGGNYNEQFF,TGTGCCAGCAGTCCCCCGGGACTAGCGGGGGGCAACTACAATGAGCAGTTCTTC
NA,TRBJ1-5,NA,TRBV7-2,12,CASSFNSQPQHF,TGTGCCAGCAGCTTCAATTCCCAGCCCCAGCATTTT
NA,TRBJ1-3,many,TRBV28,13,CASSFEDRNTIYF,TGTGCCAGCAGCTTCGAAGATCGAAACACCATATATTTT
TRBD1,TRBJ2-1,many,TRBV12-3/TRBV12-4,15,CASSLGGRGHNEQFF,TGTGCCAGCAGTTTGGGCGGCAGGGGGCACAATGAGCAGTTCTTC
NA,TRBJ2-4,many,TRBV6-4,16,CASSESLVGAKNIQYF,TGTGCCAGCAGTGAAAGCTTGGTGGGAGCCAAAAACATTCAGTACTTC
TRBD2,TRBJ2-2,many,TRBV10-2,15,CASRTSGGGTGELFF,TGCGCCAGCAGAACTAGCGGGGGGGGCACCGGGGAGCTGTTTTTT
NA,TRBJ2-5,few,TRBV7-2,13,CASRGGAAETQYF,TGTGCCAGTAGAGGGGGGGCCGCAGAGACCCAGTACTTC
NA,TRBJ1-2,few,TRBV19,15,CASSIDRATRDGYTF,TGTGCCAGTAGTATAGATCGGGCTACAAGGGATGGCTACACCTTC
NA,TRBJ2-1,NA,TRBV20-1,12,CSAPTDSHEQFF,TGCAGTGCTCCCACTGATAGCCATGAGCAGTTCTTC
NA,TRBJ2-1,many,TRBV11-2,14,CASSFRTRGDEQFF,TGTGCCAGCAGCTTCCGGACTAGGGGGGATGAGCAGTTCTTC
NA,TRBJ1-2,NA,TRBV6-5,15,CASRMGGGRAYGYTF,TGTGCCAGCAGGATGGGGGGGGGCAGGGCGTATGGCTACACCTTC
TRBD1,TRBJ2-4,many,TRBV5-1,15,CASSRLETGGNIQYF,TGCGCCAGCAGCCGCCTAGAGACAGGGGGAAACATTCAGTACTTC
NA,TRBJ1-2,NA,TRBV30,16,CAWRSGYRASRLGYTF,TGTGCCTGGAGGAGCGGGTACAGGGCTTCTCGGCTTGGCTACACCTTC
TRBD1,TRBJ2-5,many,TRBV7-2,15,CASSLVQGAQETQYF,TGTGCCAGCAGCTTAGTCCAGGGGGCTCAGGAGACCCAGTACTTC
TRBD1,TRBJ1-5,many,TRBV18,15,CASSPGTGGIQPQHF,TGTGCCAGCTCGCCCGGGACAGGGGGCATACAGCCCCAGCATTTT
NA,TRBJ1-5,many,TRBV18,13,CASSPVSDQPQHF,TGTGCCAGCTCACCAGTTTCGGACCAGCCCCAGCATTTT
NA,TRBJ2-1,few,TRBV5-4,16,CASSLVGASAYNEQFF,TGTGCCAGCAGCTTGGTGGGGGCTTCCGCTTACAATGAGCAGTTCTTC
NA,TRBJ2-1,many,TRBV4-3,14,CASSQDGLYNEQFF,TGCGCCAGCAGCCAAGACGGGCTGTACAATGAGCAGTTCTTC
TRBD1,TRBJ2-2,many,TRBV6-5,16,CASSYVRGPNTGELFF,TGTGCCAGCAGTTACGTCAGGGGGCCAAACACCGGGGAGCTGTTTTTT
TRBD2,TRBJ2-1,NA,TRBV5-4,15,CASSLESWGGGEQFF,TGTGCCAGCAGCTTGGAGAGTTGGGGCGGGGGTGAGCAGTTCTTC
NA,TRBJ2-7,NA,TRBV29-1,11,CSAGSSYEQYF,TGCAGCGCGGGCAGTTCTTACGAGCAGTACTTC